This note documents a single T cell receptor beta chain sequence. The source of the sample is a study of blood T cell repertoires in COVID-19. About the research overall: The analysed material was cDNA or gDNA that came from T cells, B-cell-depleted T cells, or PBMCs.

Germline V gene sequence: CDR1 SGHDT, CDR2 YYEEEE. The length of the CDR3 is 14 residues. V gave up 4 bases and J gave up 7 bases; unmatched junction bases: 4. TCRdb keeps only in-frame clones here, not all; method: immunoSEQ multiplex PCR. The sample shows 150,000 to 200,000 clones, about 80% of them seen only once. Sequenced input: peripheral blood. The TCR comes from a woman aged 45 to 65 with active or convalescent COVID-19. The chain links TRBV5-6 to TRBJ1-6; 8 bases line up with TRBD1. CDR3 in DNA: TGTGCCAGCAGCCTAAGGGACAGGAATTCACCCCTCCACTTT. Protein sequence: CASSLRDRNSPLHF.